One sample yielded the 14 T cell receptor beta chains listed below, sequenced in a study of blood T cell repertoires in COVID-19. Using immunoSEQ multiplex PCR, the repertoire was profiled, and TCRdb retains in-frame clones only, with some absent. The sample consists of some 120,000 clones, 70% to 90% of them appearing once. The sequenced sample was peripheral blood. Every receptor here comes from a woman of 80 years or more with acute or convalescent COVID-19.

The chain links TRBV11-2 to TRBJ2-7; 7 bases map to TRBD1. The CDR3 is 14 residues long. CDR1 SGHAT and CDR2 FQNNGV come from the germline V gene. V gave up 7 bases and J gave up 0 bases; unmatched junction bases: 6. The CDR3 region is CASNPGQSSYEQYF. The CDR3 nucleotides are TGTGCCAGCAACCCGGGACAGAGCTCCTACGAGCAGTACTTC.

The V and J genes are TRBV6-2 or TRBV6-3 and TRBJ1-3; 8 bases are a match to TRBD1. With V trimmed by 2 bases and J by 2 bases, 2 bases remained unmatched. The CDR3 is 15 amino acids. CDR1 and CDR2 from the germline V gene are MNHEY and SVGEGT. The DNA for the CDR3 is TGTGCCAGCAGTTACAGACAGGGGCCTGGAAACACCATATATTTT. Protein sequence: CASSYRQGPGNTIYF.

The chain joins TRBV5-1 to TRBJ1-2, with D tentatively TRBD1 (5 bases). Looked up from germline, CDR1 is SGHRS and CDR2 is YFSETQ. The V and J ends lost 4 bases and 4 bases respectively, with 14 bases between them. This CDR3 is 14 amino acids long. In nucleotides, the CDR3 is TGCGCCAGCAGCCCAGTGGGGGGGGGCTATGGCTACACCTTC. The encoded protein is CASSPVGGGYGYTF.

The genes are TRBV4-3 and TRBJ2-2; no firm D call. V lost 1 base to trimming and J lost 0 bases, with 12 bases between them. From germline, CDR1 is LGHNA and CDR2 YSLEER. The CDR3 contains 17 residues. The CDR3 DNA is TGCGCCAGCAGCCAAGTTCCAACTCCTTCGAACACCGGGGAGCTGTTTTTT. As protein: CASSQVPTPSNTGELFF.

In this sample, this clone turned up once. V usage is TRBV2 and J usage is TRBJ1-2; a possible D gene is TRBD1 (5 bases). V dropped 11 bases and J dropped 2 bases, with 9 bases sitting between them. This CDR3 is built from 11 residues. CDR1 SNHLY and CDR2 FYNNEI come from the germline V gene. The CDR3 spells CASGSNYGYTF. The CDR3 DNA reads TGTGCCTCAGGGTCCAACTATGGCTACACCTTC.

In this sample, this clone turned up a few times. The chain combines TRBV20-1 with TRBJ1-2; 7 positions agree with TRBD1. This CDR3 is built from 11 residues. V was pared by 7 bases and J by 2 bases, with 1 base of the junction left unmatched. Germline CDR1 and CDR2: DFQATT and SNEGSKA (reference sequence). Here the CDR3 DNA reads TGCAGTGTACAGGGGAACTATGGCTACACCTTC. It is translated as CSVQGNYGYTF.

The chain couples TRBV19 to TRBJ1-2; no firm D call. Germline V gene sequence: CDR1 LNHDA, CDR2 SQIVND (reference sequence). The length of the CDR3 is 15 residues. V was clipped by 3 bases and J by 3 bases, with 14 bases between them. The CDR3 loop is CASSIFASSYYGYTF. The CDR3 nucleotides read TGTGCCAGTAGTATTTTTGCAAGCTCCTACTATGGCTACACCTTC.

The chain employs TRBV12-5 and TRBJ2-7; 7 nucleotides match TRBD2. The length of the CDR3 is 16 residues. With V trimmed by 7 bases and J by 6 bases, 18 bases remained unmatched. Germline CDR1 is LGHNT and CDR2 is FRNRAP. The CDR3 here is CASAPGGSALYREQYF. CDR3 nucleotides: TGTGCTAGTGCCCCGGGGGGTTCGGCCCTCTACCGCGAGCAGTACTTC.

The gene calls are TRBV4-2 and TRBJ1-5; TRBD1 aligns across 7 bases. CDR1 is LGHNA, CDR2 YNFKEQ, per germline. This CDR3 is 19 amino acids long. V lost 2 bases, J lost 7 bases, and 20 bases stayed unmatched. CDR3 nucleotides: TGTGCCAGCAGCCAATCTTCCGGGACAGCTTTTGGTGAGACGCAGCCCCAGCATTTT. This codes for CASSQSSGTAFGETQPQHF.

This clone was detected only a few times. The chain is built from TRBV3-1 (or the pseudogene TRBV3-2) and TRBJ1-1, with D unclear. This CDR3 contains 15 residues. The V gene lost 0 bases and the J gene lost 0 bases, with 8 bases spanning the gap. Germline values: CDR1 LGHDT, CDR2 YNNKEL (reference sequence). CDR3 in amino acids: CASSQEGTMNTEAFF. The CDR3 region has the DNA TGTGCCAGCAGCCAAGAGGGCACCATGAACACTGAAGCTTTCTTT.

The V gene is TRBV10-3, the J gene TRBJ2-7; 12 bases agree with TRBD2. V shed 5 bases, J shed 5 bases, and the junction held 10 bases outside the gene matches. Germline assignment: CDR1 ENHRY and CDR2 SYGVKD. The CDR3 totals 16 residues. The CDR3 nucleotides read TGTGCCATCAGTTCTAGCGGGGGGGCAGGTCCCCACGAGCAGTACTTC. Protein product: CAISSSGGAGPHEQYF.

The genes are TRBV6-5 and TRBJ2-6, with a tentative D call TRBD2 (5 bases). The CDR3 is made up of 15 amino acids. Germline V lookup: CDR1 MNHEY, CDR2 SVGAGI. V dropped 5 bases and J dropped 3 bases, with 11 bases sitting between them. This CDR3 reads CASSTTSLGANVLTF. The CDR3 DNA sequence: TGTGCCAGCAGTACAACTAGTCTTGGGGCCAACGTCCTGACTTTC.

The CDR3 here is CASSFPTYEQYF. The CDR3 DNA reads TGTGCCAGCAGCTTTCCAACCTACGAGCAGTACTTC. V gene TRBV7-2 combines with J gene TRBJ2-7; D remains unclear. The CDR3 has 12 residues. The V gene's germline CDR1 is SGHTA and CDR2 FQGNSA. V shed 3 bases and J shed 2 bases, with 5 bases lying between them. The complete variable domain, with remaining parts taken from reference TRBV7-2 and TRBJ2-7, reads GAGVSQSPSNKVTEKGKDVELRCDPISGHTALYWYRQSLGQGLEFLIYFQGNSAPDKSGLPSDRFSAERTGGSVSTLTIQRTQQEDSAVYLCASSFPTYEQYFGPGTRLTVT.

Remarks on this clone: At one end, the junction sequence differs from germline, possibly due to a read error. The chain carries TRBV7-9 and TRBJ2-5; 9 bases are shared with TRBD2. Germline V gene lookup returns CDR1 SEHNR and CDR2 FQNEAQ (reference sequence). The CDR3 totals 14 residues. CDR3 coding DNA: TGTGCCAGCAGTTTAGCGGGAGCCCAAGAGACCCAGTACTTC. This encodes CASSLAGAQETQYF.